This T cell receptor beta chain originates from a study of T cell responses to AZD1222 COVID-19 vaccine. The V gene's germline CDR1 is SGHDN and CDR2 FVKESK. V gave up 3 bases and J gave up 4 bases, with 14 bases separating them. The CDR3 covers 15 residues. Assay used: immunoSEQ multiplex PCR; TCRdb lists only in-frame clones, some missing. The data contain more than 110,000 clones, 70% to 90% of them singletons. The receptor was isolated from an adult in good health. This sample comprised peripheral blood, obtained on day 0 of AZD1222 vaccination. The rearrangement uses TRBV14 and TRBJ2-3; a weak D match, TRBD1 (6 bases). The CDR3 nucleotides read TGTGCCAGCAGCCAGTACGTTGGGACATCAGATACGCAGTATTTT. Translated, it gives CASSQYVGTSDTQYF.